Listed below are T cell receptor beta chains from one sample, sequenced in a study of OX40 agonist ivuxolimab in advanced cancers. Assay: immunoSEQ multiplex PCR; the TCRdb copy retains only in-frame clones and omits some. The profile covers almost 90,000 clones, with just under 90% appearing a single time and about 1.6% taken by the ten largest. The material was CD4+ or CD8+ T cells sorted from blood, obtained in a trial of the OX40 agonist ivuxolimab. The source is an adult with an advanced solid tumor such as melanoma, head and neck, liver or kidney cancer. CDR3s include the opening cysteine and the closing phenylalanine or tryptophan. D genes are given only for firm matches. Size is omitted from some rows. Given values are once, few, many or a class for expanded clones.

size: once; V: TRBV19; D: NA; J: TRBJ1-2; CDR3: CASTRAGRARPNYGYTF; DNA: TGTGCCAGTACCCGAGCTGGCAGGGCGAGGCCTAACTATGGCTACACCTTC
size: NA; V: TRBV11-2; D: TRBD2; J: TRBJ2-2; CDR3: CASRRLAGDTGELFF; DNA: TGTGCCAGCAGGCGGCTAGCGGGGGATACCGGGGAGCTGTTTTTT
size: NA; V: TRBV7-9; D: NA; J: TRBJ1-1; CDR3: CASSLTSMNTEAFF; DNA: TGTGCCAGCAGCCTAACTTCTATGAACACTGAAGCTTTCTTT
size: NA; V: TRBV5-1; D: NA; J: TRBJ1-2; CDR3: CASSVSGAEGGYTF; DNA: TGCGCCAGCAGCGTGTCGGGGGCGGAGGGTGGCTACACCTTC
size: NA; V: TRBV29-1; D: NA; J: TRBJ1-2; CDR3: CSVDHGGGSGYTF; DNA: TGCAGCGTTGACCACGGAGGGGGGAGTGGCTACACCTTC
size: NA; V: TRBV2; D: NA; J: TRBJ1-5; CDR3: CASTPRGNQPQHF; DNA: TGTGCCAGCACCCCCCGGGGCAATCAGCCCCAGCATTTT
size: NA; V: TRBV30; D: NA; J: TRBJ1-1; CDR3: CAWSLPATGDFTEAFF; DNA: TGTGCCTGGAGTCTCCCAGCGACAGGCGACTTCACTGAAGCTTTCTTT
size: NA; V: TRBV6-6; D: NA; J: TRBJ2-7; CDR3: CASGRDPQREQYF; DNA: TGTGCCAGCGGGCGGGATCCCCAGCGGGAGCAGTACTTC
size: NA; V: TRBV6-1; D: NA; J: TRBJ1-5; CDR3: CASGGGLGNQPQHF; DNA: TGTGCCAGCGGGGGGGGGCTGGGAAATCAGCCCCAGCATTTT
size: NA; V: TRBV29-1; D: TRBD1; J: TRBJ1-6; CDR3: CSVATGEDSPLHF; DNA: TGCAGCGTAGCAACAGGGGAGGATTCACCCCTCCACTTT
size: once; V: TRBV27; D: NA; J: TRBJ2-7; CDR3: CASSSLQGPYEQYF; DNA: TGTGCCAGCAGTTCGCTTCAGGGTCCCTACGAGCAGTACTTC
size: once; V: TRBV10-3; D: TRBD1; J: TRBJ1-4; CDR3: CAISDDRGGEKLFF; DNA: TGTGCCATCAGTGACGACAGGGGAGGCGAAAAACTGTTTTTT
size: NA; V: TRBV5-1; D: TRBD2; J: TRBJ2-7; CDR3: CASSTALAGVAEQYF; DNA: TGCGCCAGCAGCACCGCTTTAGCGGGAGTTGCCGAGCAGTACTTC
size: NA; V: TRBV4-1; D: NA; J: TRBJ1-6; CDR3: CASSQEEGISSPLHF; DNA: TGCGCCAGCAGCCAAGAGGAGGGAATAAGTTCACCCCTCCACTTT
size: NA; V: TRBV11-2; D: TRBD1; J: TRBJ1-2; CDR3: CASSGQVLGYTF; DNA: TGTGCCAGCAGCGGACAGGTTCTAGGCTACACCTTC
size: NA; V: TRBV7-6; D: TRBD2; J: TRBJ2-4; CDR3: CASSPGTSGTRGRNIQYF; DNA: TGTGCCAGCAGCCCCGGGACTAGCGGGACCCGTGGGAGAAACATTCAGTACTTC
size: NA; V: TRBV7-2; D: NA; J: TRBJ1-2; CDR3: CASSMDTSNYGYTF; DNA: TGTGCCAGCAGCATGGACACTTCTAACTATGGCTACACCTTC
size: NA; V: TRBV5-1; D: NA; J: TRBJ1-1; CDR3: CASSFLGPRNTEAFF; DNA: TGCGCCAGCAGCTTCTTGGGACCGAGGAACACTGAAGCTTTCTTT
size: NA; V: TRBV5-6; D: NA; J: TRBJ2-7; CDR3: CASSSFSGGEQYF; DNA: TGTGCCAGCAGCTCATTCTCAGGAGGAGAGCAGTACTTC
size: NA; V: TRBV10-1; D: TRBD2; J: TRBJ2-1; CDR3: CASSESRGGPGEQFF; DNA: TGCGCCAGCAGTGAGTCACGGGGGGGTCCGGGAGAGCAGTTCTTC
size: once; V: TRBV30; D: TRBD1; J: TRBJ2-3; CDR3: CAWSPDRGTDTQYF; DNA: TGTGCCTGGAGTCCCGACAGGGGGACAGATACGCAGTATTTT
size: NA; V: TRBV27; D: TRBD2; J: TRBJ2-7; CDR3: CASPRAQRELPTNYEQYF; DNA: TGTGCCAGCCCTAGGGCCCAGCGGGAACTACCCACAAACTACGAGCAGTACTTC
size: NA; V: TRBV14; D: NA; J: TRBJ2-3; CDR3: CASSYATLTDTQYF; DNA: TGTGCCAGCAGCTACGCCACACTCACAGATACGCAGTATTTT
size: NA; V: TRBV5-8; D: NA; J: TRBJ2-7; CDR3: CATTTLGVSYEQYF; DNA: TGTGCCACTACGACGTTGGGGGTCTCCTACGAGCAGTACTTC
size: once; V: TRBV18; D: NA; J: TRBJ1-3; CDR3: CASSTLRAKENTIYF; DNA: TGTGCCAGCTCAACCCTGAGAGCCAAGGAAAACACCATATATTTT
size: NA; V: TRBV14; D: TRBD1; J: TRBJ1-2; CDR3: CASSQLGQGGDYGYTF; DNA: TGTGCCAGCAGCCAATTGGGACAGGGAGGCGACTATGGCTACACCTTC
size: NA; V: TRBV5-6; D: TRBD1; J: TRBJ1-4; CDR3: CASSWGQGEKLFF; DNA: TGTGCCAGCAGCTGGGGACAGGGTGAAAAACTGTTTTTT
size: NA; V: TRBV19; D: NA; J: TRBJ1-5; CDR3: CASTGGSNQPQHF; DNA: TGTGCCAGTACCGGGGGAAGCAATCAGCCCCAGCATTTT
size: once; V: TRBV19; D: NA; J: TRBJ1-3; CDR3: CASNRQPSSGNTIYF; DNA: TGTGCCAGTAACCGACAACCTTCCTCTGGAAACACCATATATTTT
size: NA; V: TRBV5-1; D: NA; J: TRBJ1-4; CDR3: CASTTRAGEGEKLFF; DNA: TGCGCCAGCACCACCAGGGCCGGGGAGGGAGAAAAACTGTTTTTT
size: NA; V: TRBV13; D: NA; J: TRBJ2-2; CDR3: CASSLHNSHGTNTGELFF; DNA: TGTGCCAGCAGCTTACACAACAGCCACGGAACGAACACCGGGGAGCTGTTTTTT
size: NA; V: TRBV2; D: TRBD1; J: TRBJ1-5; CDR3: CATGGVRNQPQHF; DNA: TGTGCCACAGGGGGCGTCAGGAATCAGCCCCAGCATTTT
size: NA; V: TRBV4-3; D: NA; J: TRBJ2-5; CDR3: CASSQDRRGTETQYF; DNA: TGCGCCAGCAGCCAAGATCGTCGGGGCACAGAGACCCAGTACTTC
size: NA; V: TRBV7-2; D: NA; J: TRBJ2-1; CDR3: CASSLTPDRDNEQFF; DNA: TGTGCCAGCAGCCTCACCCCCGACAGAGACAATGAGCAGTTCTTC
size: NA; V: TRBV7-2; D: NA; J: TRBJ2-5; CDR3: CASSANGGPGGTQYF; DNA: TGTGCCAGCAGCGCGAACGGGGGGCCGGGTGGGACCCAGTACTTC
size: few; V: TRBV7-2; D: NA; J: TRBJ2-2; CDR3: CASSAIVAASGELFF; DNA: TGTGCCAGCAGCGCCATCGTAGCGGCATCCGGGGAGCTGTTTTTT
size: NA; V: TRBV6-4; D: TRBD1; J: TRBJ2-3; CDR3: CASSRGTDTDTQYF; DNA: TGTGCCAGCAGTAGGGGGACAGATACAGATACGCAGTATTTT
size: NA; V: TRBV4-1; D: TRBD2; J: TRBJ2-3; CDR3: CASSQALAGGPDTQYF; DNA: TGCGCCAGCAGCCAAGCACTAGCGGGGGGGCCAGATACGCAGTATTTT
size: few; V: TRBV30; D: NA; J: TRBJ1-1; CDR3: CAWTLQGGTEAFF; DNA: TGTGCCTGGACCCTACAGGGAGGCACTGAAGCTTTCTTT
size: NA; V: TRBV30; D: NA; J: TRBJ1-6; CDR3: CAWTGTPSSYNSPLHF; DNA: TGTGCCTGGACTGGGACACCGAGCTCCTATAATTCACCCCTCCACTTT
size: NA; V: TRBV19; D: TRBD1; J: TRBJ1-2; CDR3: CASSINTGVNYGYTF; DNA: TGTGCCAGTAGTATAAACACAGGGGTCAACTATGGCTACACCTTC
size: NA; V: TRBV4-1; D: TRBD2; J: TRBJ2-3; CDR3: CASSQDLEREDGTDTQYF; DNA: TGCGCCAGCAGCCAAGATCTTGAGCGGGAAGACGGAACAGATACGCAGTATTTT
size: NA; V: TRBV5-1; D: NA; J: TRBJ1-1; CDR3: CASSLGQPNTEAFF; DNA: TGCGCCAGCAGCTTGGGACAGCCGAACACTGAAGCTTTCTTT
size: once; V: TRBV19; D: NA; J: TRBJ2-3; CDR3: CASSSNSGTDTQYF; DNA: TGTGCCAGTAGTTCTAATTCCGGCACAGATACGCAGTATTTT
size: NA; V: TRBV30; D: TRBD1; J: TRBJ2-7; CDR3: CAWQTGVEQYF; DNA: TGTGCCTGGCAAACAGGGGTCGAGCAGTACTTC
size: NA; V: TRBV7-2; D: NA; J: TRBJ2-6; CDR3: CASSRRGEASLSGANVLTF; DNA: TGTGCCAGCAGCCGCCGTGGGGAGGCGTCCCTCTCTGGGGCCAACGTCCTGACTTTC
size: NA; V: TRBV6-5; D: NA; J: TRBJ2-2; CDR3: CASLKGSPNTGELFF; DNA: TGTGCCAGCCTCAAGGGGTCCCCGAACACCGGGGAGCTGTTTTTT
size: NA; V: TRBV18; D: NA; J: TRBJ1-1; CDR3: CASSPERVNTEAFF; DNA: TGTGCCAGCTCACCAGAGCGTGTGAACACTGAAGCTTTCTTT
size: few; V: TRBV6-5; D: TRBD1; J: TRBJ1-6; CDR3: CASSPGQHNSPLHF; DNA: TGTGCCAGCAGCCCGGGACAGCATAATTCACCCCTCCACTTT
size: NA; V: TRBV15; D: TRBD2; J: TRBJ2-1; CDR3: CATSRPGLAVVGQFF; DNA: TGTGCCACCAGCAGGCCGGGACTAGCGGTCGTCGGGCAGTTCTTC
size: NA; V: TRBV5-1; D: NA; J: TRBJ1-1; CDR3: CASSFDSMNTEAFF; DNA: TGCGCCAGCAGCTTTGACTCCATGAACACTGAAGCTTTCTTT
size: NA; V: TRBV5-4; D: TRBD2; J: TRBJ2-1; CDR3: CASSLWREVYNEQFF; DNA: TGTGCCAGCAGCTTGTGGCGGGAGGTTTACAATGAGCAGTTCTTC
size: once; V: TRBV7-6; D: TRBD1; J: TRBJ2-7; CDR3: CASSSPGQGAGQYF; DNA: TGTGCCAGCAGCTCCCCGGGACAGGGGGCCGGGCAGTACTTC
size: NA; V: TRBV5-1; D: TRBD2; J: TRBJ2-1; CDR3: CASSLGTSGRSNEQFF; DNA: TGCGCCAGCAGCTTAGGGACTAGCGGGAGATCCAATGAGCAGTTCTTC
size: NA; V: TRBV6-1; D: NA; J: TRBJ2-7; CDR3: CASTGTTYEQYF; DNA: TGTGCCAGCACCGGGACAACCTACGAGCAGTACTTC
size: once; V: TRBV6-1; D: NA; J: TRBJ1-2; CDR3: CASSGTGRYGYTF; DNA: TGTGCCAGCAGTGGCACAGGGAGGTATGGCTACACCTTC
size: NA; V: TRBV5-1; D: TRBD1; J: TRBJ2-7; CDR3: CASSLRTGDEQYF; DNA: TGCGCCAGCAGCTTGCGGACAGGGGACGAGCAGTACTTC